Below, 17 T cell receptor beta chains from the same sample are listed, as sequenced in a study of cytomegalovirus exposure and HLA in healthy donors. In the PCR, 60 Vbeta and 13 Jbeta primers were used. The data were produced by immunoSEQ multiplex PCR, yet TCRdb's version contains in-frame clones alone and is incomplete. The table lists about 60,000 clones, around 81% of them singletons. Sequenced input: PBMCs. The receptor set was obtained from a male donor in good health and CMV-seronegative.

The gene calls are TRBV4-3 and TRBJ2-1; unclear D gene. The CDR3 sequence is 16 residues long. Trimming removed 1 base from V and 8 bases from J, with 18 bases in between. Looked up from germline, CDR1 is LGHNA and CDR2 is YSLEER. This chain's CDR3 is CASSQAYQVPFDEQFF. CDR3 nucleotides: TGCGCCAGCAGCCAAGCATACCAGGTCCCCTTCGATGAGCAGTTCTTC.

This clone has just a few counts. This sequence joins TRBV18 and TRBJ1-1; D might be TRBD1 (5 bases). The CDR3 loop spans 15 amino acids. CDR1 KGHSH and CDR2 LQKENI come from the germline V gene. V lost 0 bases and J 1 base, leaving 9 bases between the germline ends. The CDR3 DNA sequence: TGTGCCAGCTCACCACCCAGCACAGGGAACACTGAAGCTTTCTTT. Amino acid sequence: CASSPPSTGNTEAFF.

The chain couples TRBV6-1 to TRBJ2-3; 10 nucleotides agree with TRBD1. The germline CDR1 and CDR2 sequences are MNHNS and SASEGT. The CDR3 sequence is 14 residues long. Unmatched junction bases numbered 7, after V lost 6 bases and J lost 7 bases. CDR3 DNA: TGTGCCAGCAGAAGACAGGGGGCATCAAATACGCAGTATTTT. Protein sequence: CASRRQGASNTQYF.

This clone was detected only a few times. This chain joins TRBV7-2 and TRBJ2-1; D remains unclear. V was clipped by 4 bases and J by 8 bases, with 18 bases between them. The CDR3 runs to 15 residues. Germline-derived CDR1 and CDR2 are SGHTA and FQGNSA. As DNA, the CDR3 is TGTGCCAGCAGCTCCCTCGCCTCGATGCGCGATGAGCAGTTCTTC. Its translation: CASSSLASMRDEQFF.

The chain links TRBV6-5 to TRBJ2-3; D call uncertain. The CDR3 contains 14 residues. The V gene's germline CDR1 is MNHEY and CDR2 SVGAGI. Trimming removed 6 bases at V and 0 bases at J, with 10 bases between. CDR3 residues: CASSRRFSTDTQYF. In DNA, the CDR3 is TGTGCCAGCAGCCGGCGGTTTAGCACAGATACGCAGTATTTT.

The sample holds a few counts of this clone. CDR3 protein: CASSLVGASAYNEQFF. The CDR3 region has the DNA TGTGCCAGCAGCTTAGTAGGGGCTAGCGCGTACAATGAGCAGTTCTTC. This sequence joins TRBV7-2 and TRBJ2-1, with a tentative D call TRBD2 (6 bases). Trimming shortened V by 1 base and J by 4 bases, and 14 bases separated the two germline ends. Germline V CDR1 and CDR2: SGHTA, FQGNSA. This CDR3 comprises 16 residues.

The chain combines TRBV6-5 with TRBJ2-3; 10 bases match TRBD1. The germline V gene has CDR1 MNHEY and CDR2 SVGAGI. V was clipped by 9 bases and J by 7 bases; unmatched bases: 7. The CDR3 is 13 residues long. CDR3 coding DNA: TGTGCCAGGGAGACAGGGGGCGGGAATACGCAGTATTTT. Translating it yields CARETGGGNTQYF.

The sample holds a few counts of this clone. This chain joins TRBV7-8 and TRBJ1-4; D call uncertain. Looked up from germline, CDR1 is SGHVS and CDR2 is FQNEAQ. This CDR3 comprises 13 residues. V was cut by 8 bases and J by 8 bases, with 15 bases left in between. In DNA, the CDR3 is TGTGCCAGCGGAAAGGCGGGCAGGGAAAAACTGTTTTTT. The encoded protein is CASGKAGREKLFF.

The rearrangement links TRBV19 to TRBJ2-2; 9 bases align to TRBD2. V was clipped by 5 bases and J by 7 bases; unmatched bases: 8. The CDR3 has 15 residues. CDR1 and CDR2 (germline): LNHDA, SQIVND (reference sequence). The CDR3 sequence is CASSLGLAPLGELFF. The CDR3 nucleotides are TGTGCCAGTAGTTTGGGACTAGCCCCCCTCGGGGAGCTGTTTTTT.

The genes are TRBV9 and TRBJ2-3; 8 bases agree with TRBD1. Looked up from germline, CDR1 is SGDLS and CDR2 is YYNGEE. The J segment lost 5 bases and the V segment lost 4 bases, leaving 15 bases of the junction unmatched. The CDR3 sequence is 17 residues long. The CDR3 sequence: CASSRGAGGSNRDTQYF. The CDR3 nucleotides read TGTGCCAGCAGCCGAGGGGCAGGGGGCAGCAATAGAGATACGCAGTATTTT.

This clone was observed a few times. The chain couples TRBV7-2 to TRBJ2-1; TRBD2 matches at 8 bases. The CDR3 contains 15 residues. V dropped 4 bases and J dropped 5; count of bases not matched to a gene: 7. Germline V gives CDR1 SGHTA, CDR2 FQGNSA. CDR3 sequence: CASSYKGGGNNEQFF. In DNA, the CDR3 is TGTGCCAGCAGCTACAAGGGCGGGGGGAACAATGAGCAGTTCTTC.

This chain connects TRBV14 to TRBJ2-7, with TRBD1 identical over 8 bases. CDR1 is SGHDN and CDR2 is FVKESK in the germline V gene. With V trimmed by 4 bases and J by 5 bases, 10 bases remained unmatched. The length of the CDR3 is 15 residues. The CDR3 is CASSLPGTGSDEQYF. As DNA, the CDR3 is TGTGCCAGCAGCCTTCCCGGGACAGGTTCCGACGAGCAGTACTTC.

The J gene is TRBJ1-2, the V gene TRBV6-5, with a weak D call TRBD1 (6 bases). This CDR3 region has 14 residues. Germline V gene sequence: CDR1 MNHEY, CDR2 SVGAGI. Trimming cost V 1 base and J 6 bases, with 12 bases left between them. CDR3 region: CASSYYRGADGYTF. DNA for the CDR3: TGTGCCAGCAGTTACTACCGGGGGGCCGATGGCTACACCTTC.

The chain uses TRBV2 and TRBJ2-5, with TRBD2 matching over 8 bases. The ends lost 4 bases at V and 2 bases at J; junction bases unmatched: 3. CDR1 SNHLY and CDR2 FYNNEI come from the germline V gene. The length of the CDR3 is 14 residues. DNA for the CDR3: TGTGCCAGCAGTGGAACTAGCGGACAAGAGACCCAGTACTTC. Translated, it gives CASSGTSGQETQYF.

This sequence joins TRBV5-1 and TRBJ2-5; 10 positions agree with TRBD2. With V trimmed by 2 bases and J by 1 base, 2 bases remained unmatched. The CDR3 totals 15 residues. CDR1 is SGHRS and CDR2 is YFSETQ in the germline V gene. The CDR3 nucleotides read TGCGCCAGCAGCTTTCTAGCGGGGGTCCAAGAGACCCAGTACTTC. Encoded protein: CASSFLAGVQETQYF.

The CDR3 loop is CASSQDRGMDTEAFF. The CDR3 DNA is TGCGCCAGCAGCCAAGACCGGGGGATGGACACTGAAGCTTTCTTT. The chain carries TRBV4-1 and TRBJ1-1, with D maybe TRBD1 (5 bases). Looked up from germline, CDR1 is MGHRA and CDR2 is YSYEKL. The V end lost 0 bases, the J end lost 3 bases, and 11 bases lay between the germline ends. The CDR3 spans 15 residues.

V usage is TRBV7-6 and J usage is TRBJ1-6; D gene uncertain. Germline V lookup: CDR1 SGHVS, CDR2 FNYEAQ. The CDR3 has 13 residues. The V and J ends lost 9 bases and 0 bases respectively, with 6 bases between them. The CDR3 region has the DNA TGTGCCAGTTCATCCTCCTATAATTCACCCCTCCACTTT. As protein: CASSSSYNSPLHF.